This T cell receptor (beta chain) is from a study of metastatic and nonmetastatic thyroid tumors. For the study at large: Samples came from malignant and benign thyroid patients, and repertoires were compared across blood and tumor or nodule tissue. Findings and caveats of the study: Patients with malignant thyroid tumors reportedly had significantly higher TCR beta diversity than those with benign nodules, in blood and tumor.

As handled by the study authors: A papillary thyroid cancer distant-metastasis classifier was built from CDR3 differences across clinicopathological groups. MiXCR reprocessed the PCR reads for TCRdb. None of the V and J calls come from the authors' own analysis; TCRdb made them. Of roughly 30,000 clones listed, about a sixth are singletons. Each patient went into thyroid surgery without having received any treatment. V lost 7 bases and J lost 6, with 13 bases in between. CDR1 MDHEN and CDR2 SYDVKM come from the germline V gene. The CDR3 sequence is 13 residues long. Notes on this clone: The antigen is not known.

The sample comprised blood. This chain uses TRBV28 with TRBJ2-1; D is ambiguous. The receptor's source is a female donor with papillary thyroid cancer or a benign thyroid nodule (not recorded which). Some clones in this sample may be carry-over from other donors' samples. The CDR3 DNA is TGTGCCAGCACCCTAATGATGAGCAATGAGCAGTTCTTC. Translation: CASTLMMSNEQFF.